Below are 29 T cell receptor beta chains sequenced from a single sample in a study of cytomegalovirus exposure and HLA in healthy donors. The primer mix had 60 Vbeta and 13 Jbeta primers. Only in-frame clones appear in the TCRdb table, and some are missing; sequencing was by immunoSEQ multiplex PCR. The sample holds roughly 140,000 clones, about 79% seen once. The sequencing input was PBMCs. The receptor set was obtained from a male donor in good health and CMV-seronegative.

The genes are TRBV18 and TRBJ1-1; the D gene is possibly TRBD1 (6 bases). V shed 4 bases and J shed 8 bases, with 11 bases lying between them. The CDR3 totals 12 residues. Germline assignment: CDR1 KGHSH and CDR2 LQKENI. DNA for the CDR3: TGTGCCAGCTCACGAAAGGGGACAGAAGCTTTCTTT. Translation gives CASSRKGTEAFF.

In this sample, this clone turned up a few times. The J gene is TRBJ1-5, the V gene TRBV18; 7 nucleotides match TRBD1. From germline, CDR1 is KGHSH and CDR2 LQKENI. The CDR3 extends over 14 amino acids. The junction had 8 bases not matched to a gene; V was cut back by 5 bases and J by 7 bases. The CDR3 region has the DNA TGTGCCAGCTCATCAAGGGGGCGAAACCAGCCCCAGCATTTT. Residues: CASSSRGRNQPQHF.

This clone has just one count. The chain joins TRBV7-3 to TRBJ1-1; D gene ambiguous. The CDR3 runs 13 residues. From germline, CDR1 is SGHTA and CDR2 FQGTGA. V lost 6 bases, J lost 4 bases, and 12 bases lay in between. Here the CDR3 DNA reads TGTGCCAGCAGTCGGACGGGGTTCACTGAAGCTTTCTTT. Protein sequence: CASSRTGFTEAFF.

This clone was seen more than once but under ten times. This chain connects TRBV9 to TRBJ2-5, with 10 bases lining up with TRBD2. The end of the DNA fits TRBJ2-7 better, so the J call may be wrong. The CDR3 covers 16 residues. Germline V lookup: CDR1 SGDLS, CDR2 YYNGEE. In nucleotides, the CDR3 is TGTGCCAGCAGCGCCGAAGCTAGCGGGGGTTCCTACGAGCAGTACTTC. Amino acid sequence: CASSAEASGGSYEQYF.

This sequence joins TRBV5-1 and TRBJ2-5, with 7 positions matching TRBD2. The CDR3 runs 15 residues. The V gene end was trimmed by 0 bases and the J gene end by 5 bases; junction bases not matched to a gene: 7. The germline V gene encodes CDR1 SGHRS and CDR2 YFSETQ. Written as DNA, the CDR3 is TGCGCCAGCAGCTTGGTGGCGGGAGTCCGGGAGACCCAGTACTTC. As protein: CASSLVAGVRETQYF.

This chain joins TRBV19 and TRBJ1-1; D is unclear. There are 14 residues in the CDR3. The V end lost 5 bases, the J end lost 1 base, and 11 bases lay between the germline ends. Germline V gives CDR1 LNHDA, CDR2 SQIVND (reference sequence). CDR3: CASSPSYRNTEAFF. The CDR3 nucleotides read TGTGCCAGTAGTCCGTCTTACAGGAACACTGAAGCTTTCTTT.

V is TRBV2 and J is TRBJ2-3; 15 bases are shared with TRBD2. With 9 bases clipped from V and 0 bases from J, the junction kept 10 bases outside the gene matches. The CDR3 runs 18 residues. Germline CDR1 reads SNHLY; CDR2 reads FYNNEI. CDR3 bases: TGTGCCAGTCCCCCAGGGACTAGCGGGAGGCTTAGCACAGATACGCAGTATTTT. Amino acids: CASPPGTSGRLSTDTQYF.

V is TRBV9 and J is TRBJ1-4, with TRBD1 identical over 10 bases. J lost 4 bases, V lost 2 bases, and 8 bases had no gene match. From germline, CDR1 is SGDLS and CDR2 YYNGEE. CDR3 length equals 17 residues. DNA of the CDR3: TGTGCCAGCAGCGTCACCGGGACAGGGGCAAGTAATGAAAAACTGTTTTTT. As protein: CASSVTGTGASNEKLFF. The entire variable domain, with the rest obtained from reference TRBV9 and TRBJ1-4, is as follows: DSGVTQTPKHLITATGQRVTLRCSPRSGDLSVYWYQQSLDQGLQFLIQYYNGEERAKGNILERFSAQQFPDLHSELNLSSLELGDSALYFCASSVTGTGASNEKLFFGSGTQLSVL.

The chain joins TRBV18 to TRBJ2-2; 10 bases match TRBD2. The length of the CDR3 is 18 residues. Germline CDR1 KGHSH, CDR2 LQKENI. J lost 1 base, V lost 3 bases, and 8 bases had no gene match. CDR3 sequence (DNA): TGTGCCAGCTCACCGAAGCCTCTAGCGGGAGTGAACACCGGGGAGCTGTTTTTT. Encoded protein: CASSPKPLAGVNTGELFF.

The table lists this clone with a few counts. The rearrangement links TRBV19 to TRBJ2-5; 9 bases match TRBD1. The V gene end was trimmed by 5 bases and the J gene end by 5 bases; junction bases not matched to a gene: 9. Germline values: CDR1 LNHDA, CDR2 SQIVND (reference sequence). This CDR3 is 15 amino acids long. Here the CDR3 reads CASSGGTGMRETQYF. CDR3 DNA: TGTGCCAGTAGTGGGGGGACAGGGATGCGGGAGACCCAGTACTTC.

The count of this clone is one. The V call is TRBV5-1, the J call TRBJ2-3; D possibly corresponds to TRBD2 (6 bases). Trimming cost V 4 bases and J 4 bases, with 16 bases left between them. CDR3 length equals 15 residues. Germline CDR1 reads SGHRS; CDR2 reads YFSETQ. CDR3: CASSPSGLVADTQYF. CDR3 nucleotides: TGCGCCAGCAGCCCGTCGGGACTCGTAGCAGATACGCAGTATTTT.

This chain uses TRBV7-2 with TRBJ2-5; TRBD1 is a possible D gene (6 bases). Trimming pared 0 bases from V and 1 base from J, leaving 15 bases between. Per the germline V gene, CDR1 is SGHTA and CDR2 is FQGNSA. This CDR3 contains 17 residues. The CDR3 loop is CASSLAGDTPTQETQYF. The DNA of the CDR3 is TGTGCCAGCAGCTTAGCGGGGGACACTCCGACCCAAGAGACCCAGTACTTC.

This chain joins TRBV7-8 and TRBJ2-7; 7 bases map to TRBD1. The ends lost 5 bases at V and 3 bases at J; junction bases unmatched: 4. CDR1 is SGHVS and CDR2 is FQNEAQ in the germline V gene. The CDR3 is 13 amino acids. The CDR3 nucleotides are TGTGCCAGCAGCGAAACAGGGGACTACGAGCAGTACTTC. Residues: CASSETGDYEQYF.

The J gene is TRBJ1-2, the V gene TRBV2; possibly TRBD1 for D (5 bases). CDR1 and CDR2 (germline): SNHLY, FYNNEI. This CDR3 spans 13 amino acids. Between the trimmed V and J ends, which lost 1 base and 7 bases, there was a span of 10 bases. The CDR3 DNA reads TGTGCCAGCAGTGAAGAGGTGGGGCTTGGCTACACCTTC. Residues: CASSEEVGLGYTF.

The gene calls are TRBV29-1 and TRBJ2-3; 8 positions agree with TRBD1. The CDR3 runs 16 residues. The V and J ends lost 1 base and 0 bases, in that order; junction bases with no gene match: 6. The germline V gene encodes CDR1 SQVTM and CDR2 ANQGSEA. The CDR3 nucleotides read TGCAGCGTTGAAGGTGGACAGGGTACCAGCACAGATACGCAGTATTTT. Protein sequence: CSVEGGQGTSTDTQYF.

V usage is TRBV15 and J usage is TRBJ1-3; D is unclear. V shed 5 bases and J shed 0 bases, with 17 bases lying between them. This CDR3 has 17 amino acids. Germline assignment: CDR1 LNHNV and CDR2 YYDKDF (reference sequence). This chain's CDR3 is CATSYAPKRSSGNTIYF. CDR3 sequence (DNA): TGTGCCACCAGCTACGCCCCGAAGCGAAGCTCTGGAAACACCATATATTTT. The complete variable domain, with remaining parts taken from reference TRBV15 and TRBJ1-3, reads DAMVIQNPRYQVTQFGKPVTLSCSQTLNHNVMYWYQQKSSQAPKLLFHYYDKDFNNEADTPDNFQSRRPNTSFCFLDIRSPGLGDTAMYLCATSYAPKRSSGNTIYFGEGSWLTVV.

The rearrangement links TRBV2 to TRBJ2-7; TRBD2 matches at 7 bases. J was trimmed by 7 bases and V by 7 bases; bases with no gene match: 7. Germline-derived CDR1 and CDR2 are SNHLY and FYNNEI. The CDR3 sequence is 12 residues long. For the CDR3, the DNA is TGTGCCAGCAAAGTTCCGGGGGGAGAGCAGTACTTC. Translated: CASKVPGGEQYF.

The chain recombines TRBV9 with TRBJ1-1; D remains ambiguous. Looked up from germline, CDR1 is SGDLS and CDR2 is YYNGEE. This CDR3 contains 13 residues. Deletions cut 3 bases from V and 11 bases from J, with 17 bases between. In DNA form, the CDR3 reads TGTGCCAGCAGCGCGATACAAGGTGACTCGGCTTTCTTT. Amino acids: CASSAIQGDSAFF.

This sequence joins TRBV7-3 and TRBJ2-1, with a possible D match to TRBD2 (6 bases). Trimming shortened V by 3 bases and J by 4 bases, and 16 bases separated the two germline ends. The CDR3 totals 16 residues. From germline, CDR1 is SGHTA and CDR2 FQGTGA. The CDR3 reads CASSLNDRGLYNEQFF. The CDR3 coding sequence is TGTGCCAGCAGCTTGAACGACAGAGGACTATACAATGAGCAGTTCTTC.

V usage is TRBV13 and J usage is TRBJ2-1, with 8 bases aligning to TRBD2. Trimming cost V 0 bases and J 3 bases; bases outside gene matches: 7. This CDR3 region has 17 residues. Germline CDR1 is PRHDT and CDR2 is FYEKMQ (reference sequence). The CDR3 nucleotides read TGTGCCAGCAGCTTAGGCAGTTTTACTAGCGGCTACAATGAGCAGTTCTTC. Protein: CASSLGSFTSGYNEQFF.

This sequence joins TRBV11-1 and TRBJ1-6; unclear D gene. Trimming shortened V by 5 bases and J by 7 bases, and 12 bases separated the two germline ends. Germline CDR1 is SGHAT and CDR2 is FQDESV (reference sequence). This CDR3 has 14 residues. The CDR3 sequence is CASSPRPGNSPLHF. The CDR3 bases are TGTGCCAGCAGCCCAAGACCGGGAAATTCACCCCTCCACTTT.

This clone is deemed large. This chain uses TRBV4-2 with TRBJ2-1, with D tentatively TRBD1 (6 bases). The V end was cut by 0 bases, the J end by 11 bases, with 14 bases between. The CDR3 has 14 amino acids. Germline CDR1 reads LGHNA; CDR2 reads YNFKEQ. CDR3 amino acids: CASSQELRTDKQFF. The CDR3 nucleotides read TGTGCCAGCAGCCAAGAGCTCCGGACAGATAAGCAGTTCTTC.

This chain links TRBV2 with TRBJ2-3; D remains ambiguous. The CDR3 runs 12 residues. V lost 3 bases to trimming and J lost 6 bases, with 7 bases between them. CDR1 is SNHLY, CDR2 FYNNEI, per germline. This CDR3 is CASSERRDTQYF. The DNA of the CDR3 is TGTGCCAGCAGTGAGCGCCGGGATACGCAGTATTTT.

The genes are TRBV10-2 and TRBJ1-2, with 8 bases that match TRBD1. This CDR3 spans 15 amino acids. Germline-derived CDR1 and CDR2 are WSHSY and SAAADI. Trimming cost V 0 bases and J 5 bases; bases outside gene matches: 5. The CDR3 sequence is CASSESGQGRYGYTF. The CDR3 bases are TGCGCCAGCAGTGAGTCCGGACAGGGACGGTATGGCTACACCTTC.

The chain has TRBV6-6 and TRBJ1-1, with 8 bases identical to TRBD1. CDR3 size: 15 residues. Germline CDR1 and CDR2: MNHNY and SVGAGI (reference sequence). The V and J ends lost 5 bases and 6 bases, in that order; junction bases with no gene match: 11. CDR3 sequence reads: CASSTGTGGYSEAFF. The CDR3 DNA follows: TGTGCCAGCAGTACGGGGACAGGCGGTTACTCTGAAGCTTTCTTT.

This clone was seen a few times. The V gene is TRBV6-5, the J gene TRBJ1-3; D unresolved. Germline V gene data show CDR1 as MNHEY and CDR2 as SVGAGI. V was cut by 4 bases and J by 0 bases, with 10 bases left in between. This CDR3 comprises 15 residues. DNA of the CDR3: TGTGCCAGCAGTTTCTCAAGAGACTCTGGAAACACCATATATTTT. This translates into CASSFSRDSGNTIYF.

The rearrangement joins TRBV10-3 to TRBJ2-7; no definite D call. Trimming pared 0 bases from V and 0 bases from J, leaving 12 bases between. The germline gives CDR1 ENHRY, CDR2 SYGVKD. The CDR3 is made up of 16 amino acids. CDR3 bases: TGTGCCATCAGTGAGTCGGGCCGAAAACACTCCTACGAGCAGTACTTC. Translation gives CAISESGRKHSYEQYF.

J is TRBJ1-1 and V is TRBV10-3; 9 nucleotides agree with TRBD1. Per the germline V gene, CDR1 is ENHRY and CDR2 is SYGVKD. V lost 0 bases to trimming and J lost 5 bases; unmatched junction nucleotides: 7. CDR3 length: 16 residues. This CDR3 is CAISESMGQGRTEAFF. In nucleotides, the CDR3 is TGTGCCATCAGTGAGTCGATGGGACAGGGTCGGACTGAAGCTTTCTTT.

V gene TRBV5-6 combines with J gene TRBJ1-2; D unresolved. CDR3 length equals 14 residues. V lost 4 bases and J 2 bases, leaving 12 bases between the germline ends. Per the germline V gene, CDR1 is SGHDT and CDR2 is YYEEEE. CDR3 sequence reads: CASSPGPGNYGYTF. The DNA for the CDR3 is TGTGCCAGCAGCCCCGGGCCGGGGAACTATGGCTACACCTTC.